Listed here is a single T cell receptor (beta chain). In CD8 memory, CD45RO+ cells were put together with CCR7-negative CD45RA+ TemRA cells. The V gene lost 2 bases and the J gene lost 0 bases, with 14 bases spanning the gap. This CDR3 has 17 residues. Germline CDR1 is SEHNR and CDR2 is FQNEAQ (reference sequence). This table comes from immunoSEQ multiplex PCR, and its TCRdb copy is limited to in-frame clones, with some not included. The table records roughly 400,000 clones, just over 95% of them present only once. This specimen belongs to a study of shared clonotypes between healthy human individuals.

The sequence was obtained from a man between 25 and 39 years old in good health. The sample consisted of memory CD8+ T cells sorted from blood. As to subset: CD45RO+ cells pooled with CCR7-negative TemRA cells. The chain combines TRBV7-9 with TRBJ2-1; D may be TRBD1 (6 bases). The CDR3 DNA follows: TGTGCCAGCAGCTTAATAGGGGGACCAAGCTCCTACAATGAGCAGTTCTTC. It yields the protein CASSLIGGPSSYNEQFF.